Below, one T cell receptor (beta chain) is given with its context. Its antigen is as yet unknown. At one of its ends the junction is not consistent with the germline gene, which may arise from a read error. This CDR3 is 14 amino acids long. The germline V gene encodes CDR1 LNHDA and CDR2 SQIVND (reference sequence). The sample originates from a study of cytomegalovirus exposure and HLA in healthy donors. It was with 60 Vbeta and 13 Jbeta primers that the PCR ran. Clones were sequenced by immunoSEQ multiplex PCR, and TCRdb holds only the in-frame ones, with some missing. Of more than 150,000 clones listed, 80% are singletons. Study-wide findings and caveats: Common viral pathogens seemed to be connected with several of the most significant clusters, according to a later analysis. A later analysis, which compared TCR beta chains of equal frequency, found the HLA-associated ones more clonally expanded.

Sequencing was performed on PBMCs. The genes are TRBV19 and TRBJ1-3; 8 nucleotides match TRBD1. This TCR was sampled from a woman aged 50 to 65 in good health and CMV-seropositive. The CDR3 spells CASISQGAGNTIYF. In DNA, the CDR3 is TGTGCCAGTATATCGCAGGGGGCTGGGAACACCATATATTTT.